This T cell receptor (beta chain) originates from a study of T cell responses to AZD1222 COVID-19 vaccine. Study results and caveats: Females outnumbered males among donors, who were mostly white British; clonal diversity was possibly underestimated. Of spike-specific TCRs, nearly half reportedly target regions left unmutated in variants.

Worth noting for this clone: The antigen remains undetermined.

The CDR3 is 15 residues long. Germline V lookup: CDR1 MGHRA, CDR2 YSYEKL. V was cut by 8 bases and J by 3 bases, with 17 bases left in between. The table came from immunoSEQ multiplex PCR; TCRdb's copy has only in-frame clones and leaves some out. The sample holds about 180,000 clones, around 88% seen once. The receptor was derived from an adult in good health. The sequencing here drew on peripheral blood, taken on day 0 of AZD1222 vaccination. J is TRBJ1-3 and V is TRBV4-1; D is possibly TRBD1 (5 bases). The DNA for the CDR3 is TGCGCCAGCGCGGGACTTGGGCCCCTTGGAAACACCATATATTTT. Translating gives CASAGLGPLGNTIYF.